A single sample is the source of the 17 T cell receptor beta chains below, sequenced in a study of blood T cells in healthy people across ages. Together with a sample-barcoded 5' primer, a J-beta primer mix was included in a second PCR lasting roughly 6 to 12 cycles. TCRdb fed the 5' RACE reads into MiXCR, producing one record per CDR3 protein. The sample carries about 940,000 distinct CDR3 sequences, around 48% recorded once. Sequenced sample: blood. These receptors all stem from a man aged 25-45 years in good health.

This chain joins TRBV2 and TRBJ2-5; D not resolved. The J call could be wrong; TRBJ2-7 is a better fit for the DNA end. The CDR3 is 13 amino acids. Looked up from germline, CDR1 is SNHLY and CDR2 is FYNNEI. The CDR3 is CASSEPHQDEQYF. For the CDR3, the DNA is TGTGCCAGCAGTGAGCCACACCAAGACGAGCAGTACTTC.

This chain connects TRBV21-1 to TRBJ2-7; the table's D call of TRBD1 was not tested on the DNA. TRBV21-1 is a pseudogene locus. This CDR3 comprises 14 residues. CDR3 in DNA: TGTGCCAGCAGCACCGGACACTCAGACTACGAGCAGTACTTC. Residues: CASSTGHSDYEQYF.

The table lists this clonotype with a few counts. This chain joins TRBV9 and TRBJ2-1; D gene ambiguous. Germline CDR1 is SGDLS and CDR2 is YYNGEE. Trimming stripped 0 bases from V and 9 bases from J, with 10 bases between. CDR3 length: 13 residues. CDR3 bases: TGTGCCAGCAGCGTAGCTACGTGGGGTGAGCAGTTCTTC. Translated: CASSVATWGEQFF. The variable domain in full, completed from reference TRBV9 and TRBJ2-1, reads DSGVTQTPKHLITATGQRVTLRCSPRSGDLSVYWYQQSLDQGLQFLIQYYNGEERAKGNILERFSAQQFPDLHSELNLSSLELGDSALYFCASSVATWGEQFFGPGTRLTVL.

V is TRBV29-1 and J is TRBJ2-3, with D possibly matching TRBD2 (7 bases). With 3 bases removed from V and 4 bases from J, the gap between germline ends came to 14 bases. Germline lookup yields CDR1 SQVTM and CDR2 ANQGSEA. CDR3 size: 14 residues. The CDR3 region has the DNA TGCAGCGTTGAGTGGGGCGGGGGCGCAGATACGCAGTATTTT. Protein product: CSVEWGGGADTQYF.

The chain combines TRBV7-2 with TRBJ2-1; D is possibly TRBD1 (6 bases). CDR3 length equals 19 residues. Per germline, CDR1 SGHTA and CDR2 FQGNSA. V gave up 3 bases and J gave up 4 bases, with 25 bases separating them. In DNA, the CDR3 is TGTGCCAGCAGCTTCACAGGGCCCAGGGTTTCCAGGGGTTACAATGAGCAGTTCTTC. Protein product: CASSFTGPRVSRGYNEQFF.

This clonotype has at least ten counts. This chain joins TRBV6-4 and TRBJ2-1; D remains ambiguous. Germline CDR1 MRHNA, CDR2 SNTAGT. The germline V and J ends were trimmed by 5 bases and 8 bases, with 19 bases remaining between them. The CDR3 has 15 amino acids. The CDR3 DNA sequence: TGTGCCAGCAGTAATCGAGCCGATTCGGGCTATGAGCAGTTCTTC. Protein: CASSNRADSGYEQFF.

The J gene is TRBJ1-2, the V gene TRBV5-6; unclear D gene. CDR1 SGHDT and CDR2 YYEEEE come from the germline V gene. V was shortened by 4 bases and J by 4 bases, with 11 bases between the two germline ends. The CDR3 runs to 13 residues. The CDR3: CASSADTLYGYTF. The CDR3, as DNA: TGTGCCAGCAGCGCCGACACCCTCTATGGCTACACCTTC.

V is TRBV28 and J is TRBJ1-4, with TRBD1 matching 7 bases. CDR3 length equals 14 residues. Trimming at V came to 3 bases and at J to 6 bases, leaving 4 bases not matched to a gene. The germline V gene has CDR1 MDHEN and CDR2 SYDVKM. The CDR3 here is CASSFIGTDEKLFF. Written as DNA, the CDR3 is TGTGCCAGCAGTTTTATAGGGACAGATGAAAAACTGTTTTTT.

This clonotype appeared a few times. The gene calls are TRBV29-1 and TRBJ1-2; D is perhaps TRBD1 (6 bases). Looked up from germline, CDR1 is SQVTM and CDR2 is ANQGSEA. Trimming took off 6 bases at V and 5 bases at J, with 10 bases between the two ends. The CDR3 covers 11 residues. In nucleotides, the CDR3 is TGCAGCGTCGTACAGGGATATGGCTACACCTTC. Amino acids: CSVVQGYGYTF. The full variable domain, rest sourced from reference TRBV29-1 and TRBJ1-2, is SAVISQKPSRDICQRGTSLTIQCQVDSQVTMMFWYRQQPGQSLTLIATANQGSEATYESGFVIDKFPISRPNLTFSTLTVSNMSPEDSSIYLCSVVQGYGYTFGSGTRLTVV.

This clonotype turned up a few times. This may arise from a read error, as a much more abundant clone is one base away. The chain is built from TRBV20-1 and TRBJ2-5; D uncertain. The DNA end lines up better with TRBJ2-7; the J call may be wrong. CDR1 is DFQATT and CDR2 is SNEGSKA in the germline V gene (reference sequence). The CDR3 totals 14 residues. For the CDR3, the DNA is TGCAGTGCTAGTATGGCTAGTAGAACCCACGAGCAGTACTTC. This gives the protein CSASMASRTHEQYF.

The V and J genes are TRBV5-1 and TRBJ1-4; 10 bases fit TRBD1. V trimming: 0 bases; J trimming: 8 bases; junction bases outside the gene matches: 4. The CDR3 sequence is 15 residues long. Germline V gene data show CDR1 as SGHRS and CDR2 as YFSETQ. CDR3 loop: CASSLGQGAQEKLFF. In nucleotides, the CDR3 is TGCGCCAGCAGCTTGGGACAGGGGGCCCAGGAAAAACTGTTTTTT.

The chain recombines TRBV6-6 with TRBJ2-6, with TRBD1 matching over 7 bases. This CDR3 has 16 amino acids. V was clipped by 5 bases and J by 1 base; unmatched bases: 5. CDR1 is MNHNY and CDR2 is SVGAGI in the germline V gene (reference sequence). CDR3 loop: CASSPVTGSGANVLTF. CDR3 DNA sequence: TGTGCCAGCAGTCCGGTGACAGGGTCTGGGGCCAACGTCCTGACTTTC.

CDR3 sequence reads: CASTPDGLYTDTQYF. The CDR3 nucleotides are TGTGCCAGCACCCCGGACGGACTTTACACAGATACGCAGTATTTT. The genes are TRBV6-1 and TRBJ2-3, with D possibly TRBD2 on 5 matching bases. This CDR3 spans 15 amino acids. Germline loops: CDR1 MNHNS, CDR2 SASEGT. V was trimmed by 7 bases and J by 2 bases, leaving 16 bases between them.

The chain links TRBV5-1 to TRBJ2-6, with unresolved D. The germline V gene has CDR1 SGHRS and CDR2 YFSETQ. V was shortened by 4 bases and J by 0 bases, with 11 bases between the two germline ends. The CDR3 is made up of 16 amino acids. CDR3 in DNA: TGCGCCAGCAGCGATGAACCTAGCTCTGGGGCCAACGTCCTGACTTTC. This gives the protein CASSDEPSSGANVLTF.

V gene TRBV28 combines with J gene TRBJ2-3; 11 bases line up with TRBD1. The CDR3 consists of 23 residues. The J segment lost 1 base and the V segment lost 4 bases, leaving 25 bases of the junction unmatched. Germline V gene data show CDR1 as MDHEN and CDR2 as SYDVKM. The CDR3 sequence: CASSSAFYGRTGGLATGTDTQYF. The CDR3 DNA sequence: TGTGCCAGCAGTTCCGCCTTTTACGGCCGGACAGGGGGCCTAGCAACGGGCACAGATACGCAGTATTTT.

This clonotype appeared a few times. The V gene is TRBV12-3 or TRBV12-4, the J gene TRBJ2-5; tentatively, D is TRBD1 or TRBD2 (5 bases each). CDR3 length: 13 residues. V was shortened by 6 bases and J by 4 bases, with 12 bases between the two germline ends. The CDR3 DNA reads as TGTGCCAGCAGCTACCCGGGGCGAGAGACCCAGTACTTC. Its translation: CASSYPGRETQYF.

J is TRBJ2-1 and V is TRBV15; D may match TRBD1 or TRBD2 (5 bases each). V was pared by 4 bases and J by 13 bases, with 26 bases between. The CDR3 length is 16 residues. CDR1 and CDR2 from the germline V gene are LNHNV and YYDKDF (reference sequence). The CDR3 DNA is TGTGCCACCAGCATTACCGGGACCGCTCAGGCGGAGACCCAGTTCTTC. The encoded protein is CATSITGTAQAETQFF.